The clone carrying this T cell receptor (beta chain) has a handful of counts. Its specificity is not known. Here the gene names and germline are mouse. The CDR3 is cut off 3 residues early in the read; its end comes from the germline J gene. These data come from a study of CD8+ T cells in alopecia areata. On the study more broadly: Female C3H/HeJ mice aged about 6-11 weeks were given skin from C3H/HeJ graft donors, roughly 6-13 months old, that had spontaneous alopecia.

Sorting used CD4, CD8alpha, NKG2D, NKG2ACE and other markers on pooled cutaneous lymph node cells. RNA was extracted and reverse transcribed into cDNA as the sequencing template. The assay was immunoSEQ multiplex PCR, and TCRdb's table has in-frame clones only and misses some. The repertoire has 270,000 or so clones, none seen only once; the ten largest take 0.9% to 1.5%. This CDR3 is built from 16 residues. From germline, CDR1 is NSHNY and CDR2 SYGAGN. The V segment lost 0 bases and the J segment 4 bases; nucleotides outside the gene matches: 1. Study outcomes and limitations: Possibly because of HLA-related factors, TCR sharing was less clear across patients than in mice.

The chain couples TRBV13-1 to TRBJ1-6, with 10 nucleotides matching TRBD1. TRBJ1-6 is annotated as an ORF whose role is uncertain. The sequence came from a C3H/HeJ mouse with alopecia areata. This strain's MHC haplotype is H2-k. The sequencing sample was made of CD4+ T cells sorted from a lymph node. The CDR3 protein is CASSDEGQGYNSPLYF. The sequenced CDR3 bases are TGTGCCAGCAGTGATGAGGGACAGGGGTATAATTCGCCC.